The rows below give T cell receptor beta chains drawn from one sample of a study of Graves' ophthalmopathy and Graves' hyperthyroidism. Each CDR3 protein gets one entry after TCRdb re-called the multiplex PCR reads with MiXCR. The data show approximately 410,000 distinct CDR3 sequences, approximately 15% seen once. The sequencing sample was made of peripheral blood. Receptors originate from a woman aged 18-29 years with stable Graves' hyperthyroidism. CDR3s include the opening cysteine and the closing phenylalanine or tryptophan. D genes are given only for firm matches. Clone size appears in some rows only: once, few, many, or a class for an expanded clone.

clone size,J gene,D gene,V gene,CDR3 protein,CDR3 DNA
many,TRBJ1-1,NA,TRBV27,CASLTNPYREGNTEAFF,TGTGCCAGCTTGACGAACCCGTACAGGGAAGGGAACACTGAAGCTTTCTTT
once,TRBJ1-2,TRBD1,TRBV11-2,CASSLDRGGYYGYTF,TGTGCCAGCAGCTTAGATCGAGGGGGCTACTATGGCTACACCTTC
many,TRBJ1-5,NA,TRBV6-2/TRBV6-3,CASSLQATQPQHF,TGTGCCAGCTCCCTCCAGGCCACTCAGCCCCAGCATTTT
NA,TRBJ1-1,TRBD1,TRBV15,CATRSTGVLGETEAFF,TGTGCCACCCGGTCCACAGGGGTTTTGGGGGAAACTGAAGCTTTCTTT
NA,TRBJ2-2,TRBD2,TRBV6-1,CASSAAGAYTGELFF,TGTGCCAGCAGTGCAGCGGGGGCTTACACCGGGGAGCTGTTTTTT
many,TRBJ2-4,TRBD1,TRBV20-1,CSAGQGALAKNIQYF,TGCAGTGCGGGACAGGGGGCTTTAGCCAAAAACATTCAGTACTTC
many,TRBJ1-1,NA,TRBV6-1,CASSPPSTDEAFF,TGTGCCAGCAGTCCTCCCTCGACAGACGAAGCTTTCTTT
many,TRBJ1-6,NA,TRBV19,CASSLKPVVALGGYNSPLHF,TGTGCCAGTAGCCTAAAACCGGTGGTAGCCCTGGGTGGTTATAATTCACCCCTCCACTTT
NA,TRBJ2-2,NA,TRBV4-2,CASSQELGPGTGELFF,TGTGCCAGCAGCCAAGAGCTGGGGCCGGGCACCGGGGAGCTGTTTTTT
many,TRBJ1-1,TRBD1,TRBV2,CASSGGTVDAFF,TGTGCCAGCAGTGGAGGGACAGTTGATGCTTTCTTT
many,TRBJ2-5,NA,TRBV4-1,CASSQDSLETQYF,TGCGCCAGCAGCCAAGATAGCCTAGAGACCCAGTACTTC
many,TRBJ1-5,NA,TRBV12-3/TRBV12-4,CASSFGGYSNQPQHF,TGTGCCAGCAGTTTTGGAGGATATAGCAATCAGCCCCAGCATTTT
many,TRBJ1-1,NA,TRBV6-4,CASSDSASNTEAFF,TGTGCCAGCAGTGACTCAGCCAGTAACACTGAAGCTTTCTTT
many,TRBJ1-1,NA,TRBV5-1,CASSLVGFVGPEAFF,TGCGCCAGCAGCTTGGTTGGGTTCGTGGGACCTGAAGCTTTCTTT
few,TRBJ1-6,TRBD1,TRBV6-2/TRBV6-3,CASKRTGGNSPLHF,TGTGCCAGCAAAAGGACAGGGGGGAATTCACCCCTCCACTTT
once,TRBJ2-5,NA,TRBV6-1,CASSIRTQQYF,TGTGCCAGCAGTATTCGGACTCAGCAGTACTTC
many,TRBJ2-7,NA,TRBV7-2,CASRDNFLEYF,TGTGCCAGCCGGGACAATTTCTTGGAGTACTTC
NA,TRBJ1-2,NA,TRBV6-1,CASNTGTPYGYTF,TGTGCCAGCAATACCGGGACTCCTTATGGCTACACCTTC
many,TRBJ2-7,NA,TRBV20-1,CSARPSGLFLSYEQYF,TGCAGTGCTAGACCCTCGGGACTCTTCCTCTCCTACGAGCAGTACTTC
many,TRBJ2-7,NA,TRBV7-6,CASSLAQTPYEQYF,TGTGCCAGCAGCTTAGCGCAGACCCCATACGAGCAGTACTTC
many,TRBJ1-5,NA,TRBV20-1,CSASDGNQPQHF,TGCAGTGCTAGTGACGGGAATCAGCCCCAGCATTTT
many,TRBJ1-3,NA,TRBV12-3/TRBV12-4,CASNHRVGSGNTIYF,TGTGCCAGCAACCATCGTGTGGGGAGTGGAAACACCATATATTTT
many,TRBJ2-2,NA,TRBV7-3,CASSAQSTSTGELFF,TGTGCCAGCAGCGCTCAGTCTACCTCGACCGGGGAGCTGTTTTTT
many,TRBJ2-7,NA,TRBV6-2/TRBV6-3,CASTPTGSEQYF,TGTGCCAGCACCCCGACAGGCAGCGAGCAGTACTTC
NA,TRBJ2-4,NA,TRBV6-2/TRBV6-3,CASSYSTNIQYF,TGTGCCAGCAGTTACTCGACGAACATTCAGTACTTC
few,TRBJ1-2,NA,TRBV7-2,CASSLAQVLGYTF,TGTGCCAGCAGCTTAGCGCAGGTTTTAGGCTACACCTTC
many,TRBJ1-1,NA,TRBV11-2,CASQAAGQARMNTEAFF,TGTGCCAGCCAGGCGGCGGGACAAGCAAGGATGAACACTGAAGCTTTCTTT
many,TRBJ2-6,NA,TRBV27,CASSSVAVSGANVLTF,TGTGCCAGCAGTTCTGTTGCCGTGTCTGGGGCCAACGTCCTGACTTTC
few,TRBJ2-7,NA,TRBV18,CASSQGTSSYEQYF,TGTGCCAGCTCACAGGGTACCAGCTCCTACGAGCAGTACTTC
many,TRBJ1-2,NA,TRBV20-1,CSARDPQGPNYGYTF,TGCAGTGCTAGAGATCCCCAGGGTCCCAACTATGGCTACACCTTC
many,TRBJ1-3,TRBD1,TRBV3-1,CASSPSLTGRSGNTIYF,TGTGCCAGCAGCCCTTCCCTGACAGGGCGCTCTGGAAACACCATATATTTT
few,TRBJ1-5,NA,TRBV28,CASTLYSGGGQPQHF,TGTGCCAGCACCCTTTACTCGGGGGGGGGTCAGCCCCAGCATTTT
few,TRBJ1-1,NA,TRBV12-3/TRBV12-4,CASSLRGALRTEAFF,TGTGCCAGCAGTTTGCGGGGGGCGCTAAGGACTGAAGCTTTCTTT
many,TRBJ2-2,TRBD2,TRBV25-1,CASIATSGTGELFF,TGTGCCAGCATCGCAACTAGCGGGACCGGGGAGCTGTTTTTT
many,TRBJ1-1,NA,TRBV6-2/TRBV6-3,CASSAGRGPLNTEAFF,TGTGCCAGCAGCGCGGGGCGAGGACCCTTGAACACTGAAGCTTTCTTT
many,TRBJ2-2,NA,TRBV4-2,CASSQAGELFF,TGTGCCAGCAGCCAAGCCGGGGAGCTGTTTTTT
few,TRBJ2-7,NA,TRBV12-3/TRBV12-4,CASSLPRGMGTSYEQYF,TGTGCCAGCAGTCTCCCGAGGGGTATGGGGACCTCCTACGAGCAGTACTTC
many,TRBJ1-6,NA,TRBV19,CASTQTGSGSSPLHF,TGTGCCAGTACCCAGACAGGCAGTGGGAGTTCACCCCTCCACTTT
many,TRBJ2-5,NA,TRBV5-1,CASSSRDGQETQYF,TGCGCCAGCAGCTCCCGGGACGGCCAAGAGACCCAGTACTTC
many,TRBJ1-1,TRBD1,TRBV27,CASRLQGAPEAFF,TGTGCCAGCAGGTTGCAGGGGGCCCCTGAAGCTTTCTTT
many,TRBJ1-5,TRBD1,TRBV20-1,CSATDRGGQPQHF,TGCAGTGCTACCGACAGGGGGGGTCAGCCCCAGCATTTT
few,TRBJ1-2,NA,TRBV5-1,CASSLFSAPANYGYTF,TGCGCCAGCAGCTTGTTTTCGGCCCCAGCTAACTATGGCTACACCTTC
many,TRBJ2-7,TRBD1,TRBV28,CAIERTGLSTEQYF,TGTGCCATCGAGCGGACAGGGTTGTCTACGGAGCAGTACTTC
few,TRBJ2-2,TRBD2,TRBV11-2,CASSLIAGGPPGELFF,TGTGCCAGCAGCTTGATAGCGGGGGGGCCCCCCGGGGAGCTGTTTTTT
NA,TRBJ1-2,TRBD1,TRBV7-3,CASSFDRGSSGYTF,TGTGCCAGCAGCTTTGACAGGGGGTCGAGTGGCTACACCTTC
NA,TRBJ1-1,NA,TRBV19,CASSPGRGLNTEAFF,TGTGCCAGTAGTCCCGGGAGGGGCCTGAACACTGAAGCTTTCTTT
many,TRBJ1-1,NA,TRBV2,CASSATEDGEAFF,TGTGCCAGCAGCGCAACCGAGGACGGTGAAGCTTTCTTT
many,TRBJ1-2,TRBD1,TRBV5-1,CASSLGEGQSYGYTF,TGCGCCAGCAGCTTGGGTGAGGGACAGAGCTATGGCTACACCTTC